A single sample is the source of the 23 T cell receptor beta chains below, sequenced in a study of control samples from healthy donors and cancer patients. Sequencing used immunoSEQ multiplex PCR; TCRdb keeps in-frame clones, though not all of them. The sample gives some 150,000 clones, approximately 94% of which show up once; 4.5% to 6% is in the top ten. Sequencing was performed on blood. The receptors stem from a man aged 35-49 years in good health.

CDR3 sequence: CASTGQGYGYTF. CDR3 nucleotides: TGTGCCAGCACCGGTCAGGGCTATGGCTACACCTTC. The chain carries TRBV7-2 and TRBJ1-2, with D possibly TRBD1 on 5 matching bases. The length of the CDR3 is 12 residues. Germline CDR1 SGHTA, CDR2 FQGNSA. V gave up 7 bases and J gave up 4 bases, with 10 bases separating them.

This clone was seen more than once but under ten times. The J gene is TRBJ2-7, the V gene TRBV6-1, with 8 positions matching TRBD1. V lost 3 bases and J lost 3; bases outside the gene matches: 4. From germline, CDR1 is MNHNS and CDR2 SASEGT. The CDR3 totals 14 residues. DNA of the CDR3: TGTGCCAGCAGTGAGCGGACAGGGTACTACGAGCAGTACTTC. The encoded protein is CASSERTGYYEQYF.

This chain joins TRBV12-3 or TRBV12-4 and TRBJ1-6; D is ambiguous. With 8 bases removed from V and 10 bases from J, the gap between germline ends came to 15 bases. The CDR3 runs to 13 residues. For the CDR3, the DNA is TGTGCCAGCGGGGAACTCCTGGGGTCACCCCTCCACTTT. Translation: CASGELLGSPLHF.

This chain connects TRBV27 to TRBJ1-6, with 10 bases fitting TRBD1. Unmatched junction bases numbered 13, after V lost 1 base and J lost 10 bases. This CDR3 is 18 amino acids long. CDR1 is MNHEY, CDR2 SMNVEV, per germline (reference sequence). This CDR3 is CASSLLPGGQGRSSPLHF. As DNA, the CDR3 is TGTGCCAGCAGTTTATTACCGGGGGGACAGGGGAGGAGCTCACCCCTCCACTTT.

This clone was seen only once. The chain is built from TRBV6-2 or TRBV6-3 and TRBJ2-5; 10 positions match TRBD2. Germline-derived CDR1 and CDR2 are MNHEY and SVGEGT. Trimming removed 2 bases from V and 2 bases from J; junction bases left unmatched: 8. The CDR3 consists of 17 residues. CDR3 sequence reads: CASSYLAGELFQETQYF. The CDR3 nucleotides are TGTGCCAGCAGTTACCTAGCGGGGGAACTCTTTCAAGAGACCCAGTACTTC.

The rearrangement joins TRBV7-9 to TRBJ2-7; 7 nucleotides agree with TRBD1. The trim removed 5 bases at V and 3 bases at J, leaving 13 bases unmatched. The V gene's germline CDR1 is SEHNR and CDR2 FQNEAQ (reference sequence). The CDR3 loop spans 16 amino acids. The CDR3 protein is CASSPSPGTALYEQYF. The CDR3 nucleotides read TGTGCCAGCAGCCCCTCCCCCGGGACAGCCCTCTACGAGCAGTACTTC.

A single count supports this clone. The genes are TRBV5-6 and TRBJ1-3, with 10 nucleotides matching TRBD1. Germline V CDR1 and CDR2: SGHDT, YYEEEE. The length of the CDR3 is 15 residues. The V and J ends lost 3 bases and 3 bases, in that order; junction bases with no gene match: 3. In DNA form, the CDR3 reads TGTGCCAGCAGCTCGACAGGGGGCCGTGGAAACACCATATATTTT. It codes for CASSSTGGRGNTIYF. The variable domain in full, with the rest retrieved from reference TRBV5-6 and TRBJ1-3, is DAGVTQSPTHLIKTRGQQVTLRCSPKSGHDTVSWYQQALGQGPQFIFQYYEEEERQRGNFPDRFSGHQFPNYSSELNVNALLLGDSALYLCASSSTGGRGNTIYFGEGSWLTVV.

V gene TRBV4-1 combines with J gene TRBJ1-1; TRBD1 agrees at 7 bases. V lost 2 bases and J lost 4; bases outside the gene matches: 7. CDR1 is MGHRA and CDR2 is YSYEKL in the germline V gene. The CDR3 spans 15 residues. CDR3 DNA sequence: TGCGCCAGCAGCCAACCCGACAGGGAGGGCACTGAAGCTTTCTTT. It yields the protein CASSQPDREGTEAFF.

The chain carries TRBV19 and TRBJ1-5, with D perhaps TRBD1 (6 bases). Germline V gene data show CDR1 as LNHDA and CDR2 as SQIVND (reference sequence). Trimming left V 3 bases short and J 5 bases short, with 11 bases between. The CDR3 is 14 amino acids. The CDR3 reads CASSIGRGDQPQHF. The CDR3 DNA sequence: TGTGCCAGTAGTATCGGCAGGGGTGATCAGCCCCAGCATTTT.

The V gene is TRBV28, the J gene TRBJ2-7; D is unresolved. This CDR3 is built from 16 residues. Looked up from germline, CDR1 is MDHEN and CDR2 is SYDVKM. V lost 5 bases, J lost 3 bases, and 20 bases lay in between. The chain's CDR3 is CASSLPSSILYYEQYF. The CDR3 DNA reads TGTGCCAGCAGTCTGCCGTCGTCGATTCTCTACTACGAGCAGTACTTC.

The rearrangement uses TRBV4-2 and TRBJ1-2, with D possibly matching TRBD1 (5 bases). The CDR3 is 16 amino acids. V was trimmed by 0 bases and J by 3 bases, leaving 14 bases between them. Germline CDR1 is LGHNA and CDR2 is YNFKEQ. CDR3 sequence reads: CASSQDSGLNYYGYTF. The CDR3 bases are TGTGCCAGCAGCCAAGATTCAGGGCTGAATTACTATGGCTACACCTTC.

The genes are TRBV5-1 and TRBJ1-5, with D possibly being TRBD1 (5 bases). The CDR3 totals 15 residues. The germline V and J ends were trimmed by 1 base and 1 base, with 9 bases remaining between them. Looked up from germline, CDR1 is SGHRS and CDR2 is YFSETQ. CDR3 DNA sequence: TGCGCCAGCAGCTTGTCGGGGGAGAGCAATCAGCCCCAGCATTTT. It yields the protein CASSLSGESNQPQHF.

This chain joins TRBV28 and TRBJ2-7; tentatively, D is TRBD1 (6 bases). Germline V CDR1 and CDR2: MDHEN, SYDVKM. This CDR3 is built from 13 residues. V lost 2 bases and J lost 2, with 7 bases in between. In DNA, the CDR3 is TGTGCCAGCAGTTTAGCAGGGGCCTACGAGCAGTACTTC. Its protein product is CASSLAGAYEQYF.

The chain recombines TRBV5-6 with TRBJ2-7; possible D gene TRBD2, 6 bases. The CDR3 contains 14 residues. Trimming took 4 bases from V and 4 from J, leaving 15 bases between them. The V gene's germline CDR1 is SGHDT and CDR2 YYEEEE. CDR3 residues: CASSPGLRVYEQYF. Written as DNA, the CDR3 is TGTGCCAGCAGCCCGGGACTGCGAGTGTACGAGCAGTACTTC.

The V call is TRBV6-5, the J call TRBJ1-1; no clear D gene. CDR1 and CDR2 (germline): MNHEY, SVGAGI. The V end was cut by 2 bases, the J end by 1 base, with 5 bases between. The CDR3 contains 13 residues. CDR3 in amino acids: CASSYLTNTEAFF. The CDR3 DNA reads TGTGCCAGCAGTTACCTGACGAACACTGAAGCTTTCTTT.

V usage is TRBV19 and J usage is TRBJ1-5; 7 bases are shared with TRBD1. Per the germline V gene, CDR1 is LNHDA and CDR2 is SQIVND (reference sequence). The V segment lost 5 bases and the J segment 3 bases; nucleotides outside the gene matches: 7. The CDR3 sequence is 15 residues long. CDR3 in amino acids: CASSDRDGFNQPQHF. The CDR3 DNA sequence: TGTGCCAGTAGTGACAGGGACGGGTTCAATCAGCCCCAGCATTTT.

In the case of this clone: Other DNA sequences within the sample encode an identical CDR3. For the CDR3, the DNA is TGCAGCGTTGAAGGACAGGGCTACGAGCAGTACTTC. It specifies CSVEGQGYEQYF. The chain joins TRBV29-1 to TRBJ2-7; 7 bases align to TRBD1. Looked up from germline, CDR1 is SQVTM and CDR2 is ANQGSEA. The CDR3 runs 12 residues. The junction had 0 bases not matched to a gene; V was cut back by 1 base and J by 3 bases.

This chain joins TRBV12-5 and TRBJ1-6; D is perhaps TRBD1 (6 bases). The CDR3 sequence is 15 residues long. CDR1 is LGHNT and CDR2 is FRNRAP in the germline V gene. Deletions cut 6 bases from V and 2 bases from J, with 11 bases between. The CDR3 nucleotides read TGTGCTAGTGGCCACACAGGGACCTATAATTCACCCCTCCACTTT. It specifies CASGHTGTYNSPLHF.

CDR3 in DNA: TGTGCCAGCAGCCAGGGCCGGGACAGGGCTAACTATGGCTACACCTTC. This sequence encodes CASSQGRDRANYGYTF. The chain joins TRBV3-1 (or the pseudogene TRBV3-2) to TRBJ1-2; 9 positions agree with TRBD1. J lost 0 bases, V lost 3 bases, and 5 bases had no gene match. Germline assignment: CDR1 LGHDT and CDR2 YNNKEL (reference sequence). This CDR3 spans 16 amino acids.

The chain combines TRBV7-2 with TRBJ1-2; D not certain. Looked up from germline, CDR1 is SGHTA and CDR2 is FQGNSA. V shed 0 bases and J shed 5 bases, with 7 bases lying between them. The CDR3 is 13 amino acids. The CDR3 DNA is TGTGCCAGCAGCTTAGCAGGAGTTTATGGCTACACCTTC. Protein product: CASSLAGVYGYTF.

J is TRBJ2-7 and V is TRBV29-1; D possibly corresponds to TRBD1 (5 bases). This CDR3 has 13 residues. Trimming cost V 6 bases and J 0 bases, with 12 bases left between them. Germline V gives CDR1 SQVTM, CDR2 ANQGSEA. CDR3 sequence (DNA): TGCAGCGTGAAAGACAGAAGCTCCTACGAGCAGTACTTC. Amino acid sequence: CSVKDRSSYEQYF.

This clone has only a few counts. This rearrangement joins TRBV24-1 to TRBJ1-2; a weak D match, TRBD1 (6 bases). V lost 3 bases, J lost 6 bases, and 19 bases lay in between. The CDR3 consists of 16 residues. CDR1 KGHDR and CDR2 SFDVKD come from the germline V gene. DNA of the CDR3: TGTGCCACCAGTGATCCGGGAAGTCGGGGGCAACATGGCTACACCTTC. Encoded protein: CATSDPGSRGQHGYTF.

The chain combines TRBV5-1 with TRBJ2-5, with D tentatively TRBD2 (5 bases). Trimming left V 0 bases short and J 5 bases short, with 11 bases between. CDR1 is SGHRS and CDR2 is YFSETQ in the germline V gene. This CDR3 region has 14 residues. The CDR3 is CASSLEVGGETQYF. The CDR3, as DNA: TGCGCCAGCAGCTTGGAAGTTGGCGGGGAGACCCAGTACTTC.